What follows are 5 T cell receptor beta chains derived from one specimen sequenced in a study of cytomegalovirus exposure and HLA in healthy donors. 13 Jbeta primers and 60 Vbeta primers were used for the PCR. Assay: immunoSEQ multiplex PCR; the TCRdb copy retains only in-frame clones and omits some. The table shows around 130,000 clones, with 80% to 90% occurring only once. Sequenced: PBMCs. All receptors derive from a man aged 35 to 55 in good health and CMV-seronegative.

In nucleotides, the CDR3 is TGTGCCAGCAATAGAGATACCTACGAGCAGTACTTC. Its translation is CASNRDTYEQYF. The rearrangement links TRBV7-2 to TRBJ2-7; D gene ambiguous. The germline V gene has CDR1 SGHTA and CDR2 FQGNSA. V was cut by 7 bases and J by 2 bases, with 9 bases left in between. CDR3 size: 12 residues. The full variable domain, its missing parts supplied by reference TRBV7-2 and TRBJ2-7, is GAGVSQSPSNKVTEKGKDVELRCDPISGHTALYWYRQSLGQGLEFLIYFQGNSAPDKSGLPSDRFSAERTGGSVSTLTIQRTQQEDSAVYLCASNRDTYEQYFGPGTRLTVT.

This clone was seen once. The CDR3, as DNA: TGTGCCAGCAGCCCCAGGGGGTCTGGCTACACCTTC. Its protein product is CASSPRGSGYTF. This chain joins TRBV7-2 and TRBJ1-2; 7 nucleotides align to TRBD1. The V gene end was trimmed by 5 bases and the J gene end by 7 bases; junction bases not matched to a gene: 4. Germline V gene lookup returns CDR1 SGHTA and CDR2 FQGNSA. The CDR3 runs 12 residues. The full variable domain, completed using reference TRBV7-2 and TRBJ1-2, is GAGVSQSPSNKVTEKGKDVELRCDPISGHTALYWYRQSLGQGLEFLIYFQGNSAPDKSGLPSDRFSAERTGGSVSTLTIQRTQQEDSAVYLCASSPRGSGYTFGSGTRLTVV.

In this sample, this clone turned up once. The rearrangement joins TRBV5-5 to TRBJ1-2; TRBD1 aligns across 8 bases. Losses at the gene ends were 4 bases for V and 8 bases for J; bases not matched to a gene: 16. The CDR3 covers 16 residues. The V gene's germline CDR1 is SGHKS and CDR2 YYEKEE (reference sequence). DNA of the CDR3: TGTGCCAGCAGCCACCCGACAGGGGACCGAAGGGAAGGCTACACCTTC. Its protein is CASSHPTGDRREGYTF. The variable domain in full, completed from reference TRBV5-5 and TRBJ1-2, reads DAGVTQSPTHLIKTRGQQVTLRCSPISGHKSVSWYQQVLGQGPQFIFQYYEKEERGRGNFPDRFSARQFPNYSSELNVNALLLGDSALYLCASSHPTGDRREGYTFGSGTRLTVV.

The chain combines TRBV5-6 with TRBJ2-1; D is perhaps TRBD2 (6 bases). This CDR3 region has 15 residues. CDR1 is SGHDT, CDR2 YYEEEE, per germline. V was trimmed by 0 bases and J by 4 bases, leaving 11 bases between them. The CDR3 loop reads CASSLALAEYNEQFF. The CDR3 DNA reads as TGTGCCAGCAGCTTGGCCTTAGCGGAGTACAATGAGCAGTTCTTC.

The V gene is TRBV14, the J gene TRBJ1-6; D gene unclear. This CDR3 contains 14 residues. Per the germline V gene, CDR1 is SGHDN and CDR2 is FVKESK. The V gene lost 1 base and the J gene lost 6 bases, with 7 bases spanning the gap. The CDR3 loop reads CASSQVQFNSPLHF. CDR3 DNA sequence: TGTGCCAGCAGCCAAGTACAATTTAATTCACCCCTCCACTTT.